This entry is about one TCR beta chain. This clonotype was picked up a small number of times. Which antigen it targets is not known. It has no much larger one-base neighbor in the sample; base qualities were not kept. Ficoll-Paque density gradient centrifugation was used to isolate PBMCs. This sample was included in a study of T-cell memory formation after mild COVID-19 (dated by TCRdb to the early 2020s). In the study overall: TCR sequence clusters from the two donors were found to be largely donor specific. Longitudinal TCRalpha and TCRbeta repertoire sequencing tracked T-cell clones expanding and contracting after mild COVID-19 in two donors. Two young, previously healthy adult volunteers made up the cohort, one male and one female. Beyond this particular receptor, the publication reports: Contracting CD4+ clones turned up mainly in the CM and EM memory subsets, whereas EMRA was where CD8+ clones were enriched. Balanced CD4/CD8 phenotypes were observed for clones contracting from day 15 to 85, whereas a bias towards CD4+ was observed for a second wave of clones expanding from day 15 to 37. The second-wave clones that peaked on day 37 were not confirmed to be SARS-CoV-2 specific. The study covered only a couple of mild cases, and larger cohorts including severe cases with pre-infection samples were considered necessary. The detection of some responding clones in pre-infection memory suggests that pre-existing cross-reactive memory T cells joined the SARS-CoV-2 response.

CDR1 and CDR2 were assigned from the germline V gene as LGHNA and YSLEER. The V end loses 4 bases and the J end loses 8 bases, and a stretch of 17 bases separates them. From its cysteine to its phenylalanine, the CDR3 spans 14 amino acids. Here the CDR3 DNA is all that survives: 42 bases in frame from base 1. Sequencing used an Illumina NovaSeq 6000. Using 5'RACE with constant-segment primers, TCRalpha and TCRbeta cDNA libraries were constructed, with sample barcodes and unique molecular identifiers added in the process. Trizol reagent was used to extract RNA from every sample. Library amplification was performed in two PCR steps, and a second sample barcode and Illumina TruSeq adapters were introduced in the second step. The libraries were sequenced on an Illumina NovaSeq using 2 x 150 bp paired-end reads. The published analysis was carried out like this. With migec v1.2.7, reads were demultiplexed and then collapsed into UMI-guided consensus sequences. Using mixcr v2.1.11, the UMI consensuses were aligned to TRA and TRB V and J templates and assembled into clonotypes. Clonotypes were classified as expanded or contracted when called significant by both edgeR and NoisET, with noise models trained on biological replicates. For edgeR calls, a false discovery rate-adjusted p below 0.01 and a log2 fold-change threshold of 1 were applied. As an exploratory analysis of dynamics, max-normalized trajectories of the 1000 most abundant clonotypes were examined with PCA combined with hierarchical clustering. The CD4 or CD8 phenotype of responding clones was assigned using the separately sequenced CD4+ and CD8+ repertoires. TCRdb reanalyzed the raw reads on its own, using fastp at Q25 for trimming and MiXCR for clone calling, and kept in-frame beta chains. Rows merge per CDR3 protein into single entries with the most common DNA and genes. These V and J calls derive from TCRdb rather than the authors' analysis. The sample table contains about 110,000 distinct CDR3 sequences; only one count was recorded for under 15% of them. Around 25% of the sample belongs to the ten largest clones.

This receptor was taken from an adult woman who had mild COVID-19 (a few samples of this study predate the infection). The sample titles of this study are shuffled in the database, so cell type and time point are left out; the donor was told from shared clones. The V gene is TRBV4-3 and the J gene is TRBJ1-1; the D gene remains uncertain. Sequenced input: PBMCs or a T cell subset sorted from them (not recorded which). The nucleotide sequence reads TGCGCCAGCAGCCCCCCAGGCGGTGCCGAAGAAGCTTTCTTT. This yields the protein CASSPPGGAEEAFF.